One sample yielded the 12 T cell receptor beta chains listed below, sequenced in a study of T cell repertoires in aging, cancer and after chemotherapy. Rearranged V-D-J TRB sequences were amplified with a mixed TRB-A/B primer pool. TCRdb reanalysed the multiplex PCR reads using MiXCR and keeps one entry per CDR3 protein. The sample holds 9,000 to 10,000 distinct CDR3 sequences, approximately 25% seen once. The template was genomic DNA from peripheral blood, not RNA. Sequenced: blood. Every receptor here comes from a human donor in good health.

Only a few counts were recorded for this clonotype. The V gene is TRBV19, the J gene TRBJ2-1, with 11 bases aligning to TRBD2. The CDR3 is made up of 14 amino acids. Germline V gives CDR1 LNHDA, CDR2 SQIVND (reference sequence). The V gene end was trimmed by 4 bases and the J gene end by 6 bases; junction bases not matched to a gene: 2. CDR3 loop: CASSKGLAGNEQFF. The CDR3 DNA reads as TGTGCCAGTAGTAAAGGACTAGCGGGCAATGAGCAGTTCTTC.

The chain couples TRBV5-1 to TRBJ2-7; TRBD2 is a possible D gene (5 bases). Per germline, CDR1 SGHRS and CDR2 YFSETQ. The V end lost 0 bases, the J end lost 3 bases, and 7 bases lay between the germline ends. CDR3 length: 13 amino acids. CDR3 nucleotides: TGCGCCAGCAGCTTGGCGGGGAGCTACGAGCAGTACTTC. Translated: CASSLAGSYEQYF.

V usage is TRBV20-1 and J usage is TRBJ2-1; the match to TRBD1 covers 10 bases. Germline CDR1 and CDR2: DFQATT and SNEGSKA (reference sequence). With V trimmed by 6 bases and J by 2 bases, 16 bases remained unmatched. This CDR3 is built from 18 residues. CDR3 amino acids: CSAKTTGGVLAAYNEQFF. CDR3 DNA: TGCAGTGCCAAAACGACAGGGGGCGTGCTAGCGGCCTACAATGAGCAGTTCTTC.

This clonotype was observed a handful of times. The chain joins TRBV6-6 to TRBJ2-4; the D call may be TRBD1 or TRBD2 (5 bases each). There are 17 residues in the CDR3. Looked up from germline, CDR1 is MNHNY and CDR2 is SVGAGI (reference sequence). Trimming pared 0 bases from V and 0 bases from J, leaving 12 bases between. The CDR3 spells CASSYSWDGVAKNIQYF. CDR3 sequence (DNA): TGTGCCAGCAGTTACTCATGGGACGGAGTAGCCAAAAACATTCAGTACTTC.

This clonotype was counted between two and nine times. The chain joins TRBV7-2 to TRBJ1-5; 8 bases are shared with TRBD1. Per germline, CDR1 SGHTA and CDR2 FQGNSA. The CDR3 loop spans 15 amino acids. V trimming: 5 bases; J trimming: 3 bases; junction bases outside the gene matches: 6. The CDR3 sequence: CASSLDRGYNQPQHF. The CDR3 bases are TGTGCCAGCAGCCTAGACAGGGGCTACAATCAGCCCCAGCATTTT.

The V call is TRBV21-1, the J call TRBJ2-4; TRBD2, the table's D call, was not compared with the DNA. TRBV21-1 is a pseudogene locus. The CDR3 is 14 amino acids. The CDR3 nucleotides are TGTGCCAGCAGCAAAGGGAGGGACGGAAACATTCAGTACTTC. This translates into CASSKGRDGNIQYF.

This chain joins TRBV11-2 and TRBJ2-1; the D is unclear. Germline V gene data show CDR1 as SGHAT and CDR2 as FQNNGV. The CDR3 extends over 16 amino acids. Trimming shortened V by 5 bases and J by 0 bases, and 14 bases separated the two germline ends. Here the CDR3 DNA reads TGTGCCAGCAGCCCGACGACCTTCCGCTCCTACAATGAGCAGTTCTTC. This encodes CASSPTTFRSYNEQFF.

This clonotype was counted a few times. The gene calls are TRBV20-1 and TRBJ2-1, with D maybe TRBD2 (7 bases). CDR3 length: 15 amino acids. Germline CDR1 reads DFQATT; CDR2 reads SNEGSKA (reference sequence). V gave up 1 base and J gave up 4 bases, with 14 bases separating them. CDR3 protein: CSARGPAGAYNEQFF. The CDR3 DNA sequence: TGCAGTGCTAGAGGGCCCGCGGGGGCTTACAATGAGCAGTTCTTC.

As concerns this clonotype: A junction end diverges from the germline sequence, so it may reflect a read error. DNA of the CDR3: TGTGCCAGCACCTTACTTCCCGTTACCCGGGGACTAGAGCCCCCAGATACGCAGTATTTT. Residues: CASTLLPVTRGLEPPDTQYF. V gene TRBV7-9 combines with J gene TRBJ2-3; 8 nucleotides agree with TRBD2. The CDR3 consists of 20 residues. Germline V lookup: CDR1 SEHNR, CDR2 FQNEAQ (reference sequence).

This clonotype was found a few times. The chain's CDR3 is CASSAAETQYF. CDR3 nucleotides: TGTGCCAGCAGCGCAGCGGAGACCCAGTACTTC. The chain has TRBV7-2 and TRBJ2-5, with unresolved D. The germline V gene has CDR1 SGHTA and CDR2 FQGNSA. Trimming removed 5 bases at V and 5 bases at J, with 6 bases between. The CDR3 consists of 11 residues. Based on the CDR3 plus reference TRBV7-2 and TRBJ2-5, the full variable domain is GAGVSQSPSNKVTEKGKDVELRCDPISGHTALYWYRQSLGQGLEFLIYFQGNSAPDKSGLPSDRFSAERTGGSVSTLTIQRTQQEDSAVYLCASSAAETQYFGPGTRLLVL.

This clonotype appeared a few times. V and J are TRBV7-2 and TRBJ2-1; possibly TRBD1 for D (5 bases). In germline, CDR1 is SGHTA, CDR2 FQGNSA. V was cut by 2 bases and J by 5 bases, with 19 bases left in between. The CDR3 loop spans 17 amino acids. CDR3 sequence reads: CASSLSQWGVAHNEQFF. DNA of the CDR3: TGTGCCAGCAGCTTATCCCAGTGGGGCGTCGCCCACAATGAGCAGTTCTTC.

V usage is TRBV28 and J usage is TRBJ2-5; no definite D call. The V gene lost 2 bases and the J gene lost 4 bases, with 5 bases spanning the gap. CDR1 is MDHEN and CDR2 is SYDVKM in the germline V gene. The CDR3 spans 12 residues. The CDR3 nucleotides are TGTGCCAGCAGTTTAAGAGGAGAGACCCAGTACTTC. It is translated as CASSLRGETQYF.